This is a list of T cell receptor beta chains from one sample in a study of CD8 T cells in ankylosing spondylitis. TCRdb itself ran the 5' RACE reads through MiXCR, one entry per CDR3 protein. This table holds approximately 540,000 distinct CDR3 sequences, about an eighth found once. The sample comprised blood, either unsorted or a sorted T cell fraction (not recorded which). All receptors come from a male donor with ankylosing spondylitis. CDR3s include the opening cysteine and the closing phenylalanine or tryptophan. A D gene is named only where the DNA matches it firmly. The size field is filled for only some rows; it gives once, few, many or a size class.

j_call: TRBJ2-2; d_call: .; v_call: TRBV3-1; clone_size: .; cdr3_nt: TGTGCCAGCAGCCGGAGAGGGGAGAACACCGGGGAGCTGTTTTTT; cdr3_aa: CASSRRGENTGELFF
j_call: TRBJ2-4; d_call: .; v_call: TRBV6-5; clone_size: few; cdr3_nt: TGTGCCAGCAGTTACCCCGGGGCGCTAGCCAAAAACATTCAGTACTTC; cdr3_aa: CASSYPGALAKNIQYF
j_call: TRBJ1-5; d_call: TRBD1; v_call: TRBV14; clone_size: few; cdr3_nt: TGTGCCAGCAGACAAGGGACAGGGGTCAATCAGCCCCAGCATTTT; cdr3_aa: CASRQGTGVNQPQHF
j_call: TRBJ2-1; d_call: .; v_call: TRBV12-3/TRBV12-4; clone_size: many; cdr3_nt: TGTGCCAGCACCCTGAGTGGGACCTGGGATGAGCAGTTCTTC; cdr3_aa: CASTLSGTWDEQFF
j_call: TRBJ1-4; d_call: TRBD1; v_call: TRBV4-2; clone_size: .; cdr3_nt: TGTGCCAGCAGCCAAGATTCCCAGAGGACAGGGGGTGAAAAACTGTTTTTT; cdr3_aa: CASSQDSQRTGGEKLFF
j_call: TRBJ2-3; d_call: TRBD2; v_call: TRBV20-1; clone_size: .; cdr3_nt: TGCAGTGCCACTGGACTAGGCCTCACGGGGGGAACAGATACGCAGTATTTT; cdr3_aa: CSATGLGLTGGTDTQYF
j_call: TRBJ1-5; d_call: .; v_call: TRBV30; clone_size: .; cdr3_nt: TGTGCCTCCGGGTTCCATCAGCCCCAGCATTTT; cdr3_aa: CASGFHQPQHF
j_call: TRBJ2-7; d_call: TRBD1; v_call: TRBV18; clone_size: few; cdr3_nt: TGTGCCAGCTCGCCGGGACAGCCGACTCCCTACGAGCAGTACTTC; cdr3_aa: CASSPGQPTPYEQYF
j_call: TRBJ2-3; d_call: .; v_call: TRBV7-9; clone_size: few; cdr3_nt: TGTGCCAGCAGCTTAGAGCGGGCTAGCGGCACAGATACGCAGTATTTT; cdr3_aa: CASSLERASGTDTQYF
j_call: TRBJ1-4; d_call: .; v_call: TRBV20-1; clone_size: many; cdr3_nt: TGCAGTGCTAGAGATATGGATGAAAAACTGTTTTTT; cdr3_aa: CSARDMDEKLFF
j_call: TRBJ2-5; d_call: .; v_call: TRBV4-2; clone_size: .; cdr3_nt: TGTGCCAGCAGCCAAAGGGGGGGCGTTGGAAACCCTATACAAGAGACCCAGTACTTC; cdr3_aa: CASSQRGGVGNPIQETQYF
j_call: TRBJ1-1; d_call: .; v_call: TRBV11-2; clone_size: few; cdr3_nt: TGTGCCAGCAGCTTAATTGGGGGCACTGAAGCTTTCTTT; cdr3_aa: CASSLIGGTEAFF
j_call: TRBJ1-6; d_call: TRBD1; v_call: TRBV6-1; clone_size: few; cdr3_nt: TGTGCCAGCAGCCGTGGGACAGGGTCATATTCACCCCTCCACTTT; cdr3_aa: CASSRGTGSYSPLHF
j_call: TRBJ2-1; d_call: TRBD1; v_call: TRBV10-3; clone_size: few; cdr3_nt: TGTGCCATCACCGGGACAGGGACCTACAATGAGCAGTTCTTC; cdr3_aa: CAITGTGTYNEQFF
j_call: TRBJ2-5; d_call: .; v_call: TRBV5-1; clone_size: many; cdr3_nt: TGCGCCAGCAGCTTGGAACGGGGGCGGGAGACCCAGTACTTC; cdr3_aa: CASSLERGRETQYF
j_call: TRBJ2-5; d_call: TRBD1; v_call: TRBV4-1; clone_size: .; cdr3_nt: TGCGCCAGCAGCCAAGCGTTCTCGGACAGGGAGACCCAGTACTTC; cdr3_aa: CASSQAFSDRETQYF
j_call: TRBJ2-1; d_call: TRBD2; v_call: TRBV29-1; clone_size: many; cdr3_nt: TGCAGCGTTTACCCCGGGACTAGCGGGAGCTATGAGCAGTTCTTC; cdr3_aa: CSVYPGTSGSYEQFF
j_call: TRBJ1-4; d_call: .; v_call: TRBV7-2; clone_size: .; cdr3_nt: TGTGCCAGCAGCTTAGAATCGGGACGTAAAGGCGAAAAACTGTTTTTT; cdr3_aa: CASSLESGRKGEKLFF
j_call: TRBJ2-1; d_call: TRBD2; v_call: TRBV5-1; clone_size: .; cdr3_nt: TGCGCCAGCAGCCCCGCCGGCGGGAGTTGGTACAATGAGCAGTTCTTC; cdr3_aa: CASSPAGGSWYNEQFF
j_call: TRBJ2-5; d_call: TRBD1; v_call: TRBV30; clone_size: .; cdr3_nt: TGTGCCTGGAGTTTCGGGACAGATGAGGCCCAGTACTTC; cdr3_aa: CAWSFGTDEAQYF
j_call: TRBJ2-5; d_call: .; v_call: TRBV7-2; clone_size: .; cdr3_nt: TGTGCCAGCAGCCGGCTGGGGACCCAGTACTTC; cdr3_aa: CASSRLGTQYF
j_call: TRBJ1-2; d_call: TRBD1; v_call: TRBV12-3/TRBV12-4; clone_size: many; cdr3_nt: TGTGCCAGCAGTTCGCAAGGGGGCAACTGGGGCTACACCTTC; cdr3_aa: CASSSQGGNWGYTF
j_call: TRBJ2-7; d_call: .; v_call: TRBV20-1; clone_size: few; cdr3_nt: TGCAGTGCTCGGAGGACGGACCCGAGGGGCGAGCAGTACTTC; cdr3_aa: CSARRTDPRGEQYF
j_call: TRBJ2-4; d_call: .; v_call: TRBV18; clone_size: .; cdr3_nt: TGTGCCAGCTCACCTAGTGGGGCCAAAAACATTCAGTACTTC; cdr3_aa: CASSPSGAKNIQYF
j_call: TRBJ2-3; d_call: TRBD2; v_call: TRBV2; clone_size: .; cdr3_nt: TGTGCCAGTTTCAGGACTAGCGGTAGCACAGATACGCAGTATTTT; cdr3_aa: CASFRTSGSTDTQYF
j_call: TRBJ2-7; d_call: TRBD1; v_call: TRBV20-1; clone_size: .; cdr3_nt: TGCAGTGCTAGAGCTCCTGGGACAGGGGTCTACGAGCAGTACTTC; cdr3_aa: CSARAPGTGVYEQYF
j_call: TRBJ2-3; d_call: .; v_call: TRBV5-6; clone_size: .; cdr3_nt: TGTGCCAGCAGCCTAGGGGTGGGTGAAGATACGCAGTATTTT; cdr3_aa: CASSLGVGEDTQYF
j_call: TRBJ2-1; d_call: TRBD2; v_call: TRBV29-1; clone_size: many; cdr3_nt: TGCAGCGTTGGGACTAGCGGGACTTTAAACAATGAGCAGTTCTTC; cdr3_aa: CSVGTSGTLNNEQFF
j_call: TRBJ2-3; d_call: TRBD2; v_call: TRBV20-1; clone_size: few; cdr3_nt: TGCAGTGCTACCCCCCCGTGGGGTAGCGGGAGGGCGACAGATACGCAGTATTTT; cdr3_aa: CSATPPWGSGRATDTQYF
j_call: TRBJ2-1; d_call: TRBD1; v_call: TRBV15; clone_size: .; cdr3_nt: TGTGCCACCAGCAGAGAGAGGGGGCTGAATGAGCAGTTCTTC; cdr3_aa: CATSRERGLNEQFF
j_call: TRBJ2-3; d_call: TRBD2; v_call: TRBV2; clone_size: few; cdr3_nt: TGTGCCAGCAGCGGGACTAGCGGACCGAGCACAGATACGCAGTATTTT; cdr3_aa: CASSGTSGPSTDTQYF
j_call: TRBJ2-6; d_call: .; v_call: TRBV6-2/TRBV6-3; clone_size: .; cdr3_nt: TGTGCCAGCATTGAAACGGGGATGAGAGGGGCCAACGTCCTGACTTTC; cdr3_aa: CASIETGMRGANVLTF
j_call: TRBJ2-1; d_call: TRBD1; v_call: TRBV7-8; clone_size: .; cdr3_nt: TGTGCCAGCAGCCCGACAGGGGGCAGGGGCAATGAGCAGTTCTTC; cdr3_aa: CASSPTGGRGNEQFF
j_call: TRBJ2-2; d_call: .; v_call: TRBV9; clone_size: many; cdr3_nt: TGTGCCAGCAGCGTAGTCGGGAGGAACACCGGGGAGCTGTTTTTT; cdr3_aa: CASSVVGRNTGELFF
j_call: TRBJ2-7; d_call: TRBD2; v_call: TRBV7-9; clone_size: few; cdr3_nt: TGTGCCAGCAGCCACGGGGGGGATAACGAGCAGTACTTC; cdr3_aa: CASSHGGDNEQYF
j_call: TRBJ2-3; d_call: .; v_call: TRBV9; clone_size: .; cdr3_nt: TGTGCCAGCAGCGTAGGCCCGGGATCAGATACGCAGTATTTT; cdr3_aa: CASSVGPGSDTQYF
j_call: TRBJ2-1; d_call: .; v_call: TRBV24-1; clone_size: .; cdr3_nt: TGTGCCACCAGTGATTTGAAGGGGGGGGAGGACAATGAGCAGTTCTTC; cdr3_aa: CATSDLKGGEDNEQFF
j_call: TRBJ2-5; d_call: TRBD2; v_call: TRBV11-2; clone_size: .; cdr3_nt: TGTGCCAGCACCGAACGCCGGAGGACTAGCGGGAGTGAGACCCAGTACTTC; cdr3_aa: CASTERRRTSGSETQYF
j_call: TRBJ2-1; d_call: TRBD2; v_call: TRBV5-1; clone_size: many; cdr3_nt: TGCGCCAGCAGCCAGCTAGCGGGAATTTACAATGAGCAGTTCTTC; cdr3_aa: CASSQLAGIYNEQFF
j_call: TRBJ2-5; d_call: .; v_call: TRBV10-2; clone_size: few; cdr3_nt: TGCGCCAGCAGTGAGGAGGGCACGCGAGAGACCCAGTACTTC; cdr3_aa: CASSEEGTRETQYF